These 2 T cell receptor beta chains share one sample of origin, sequenced in a study of blood T cell repertoires in COVID-19. The data were produced by immunoSEQ multiplex PCR, yet TCRdb's version contains in-frame clones alone and is incomplete. This sample has under 350,000 clones; around nine tenths occur once, and the top ten carry roughly 7%. The specimen sequenced was peripheral blood. These TCRs come from a woman aged 25 to 39 with COVID-19, enrolled during active disease.

As DNA, the CDR3 is TGCGCCAGCAGCTCGACCGGGTGGACAGATACGCAGTATTTT. Translated, it gives CASSSTGWTDTQYF. The rearrangement joins TRBV5-1 to TRBJ2-3; unclear D gene. Germline V lookup: CDR1 SGHRS, CDR2 YFSETQ. The CDR3 length is 14 residues. V shed 3 bases and J shed 3 bases, with 11 bases lying between them.

This chain uses TRBV19 with TRBJ1-6; D may be TRBD1 (6 bases). Germline lookup yields CDR1 LNHDA and CDR2 SQIVND (reference sequence). This CDR3 has 13 residues. Trimming removed 8 bases at V and 9 bases at J, with 14 bases between. CDR3 coding DNA: TGTGCCAGTCGTAGAGGCAGGGGTTCACCCCTCCACTTT. The encoded protein is CASRRGRGSPLHF. The full variable domain, with the rest looked up from reference TRBV19 and TRBJ1-6, is DGGITQSPKYLFRKEGQNVTLSCEQNLNHDAMYWYRQDPGQGLRLIYYSQIVNDFQKGDIAEGYSVSREKKESFPLTVTSAQKNPTAFYLCASRRGRGSPLHFGNGTRLTVT.